These 2 T cell receptor beta chains share one sample of origin, sequenced in a study of T cell responses to AZD1222 COVID-19 vaccine. The protocol was immunoSEQ multiplex PCR, while the TCRdb copy is restricted to in-frame clones and leaves out a portion. Among some 120,000 clones listed, under 90% were seen once. Here the sequenced sample was peripheral blood, taken on day 0 of AZD1222 vaccination. The receptors were sampled from an adult in good health.

The genes are TRBV7-3 and TRBJ1-6; no firm D call. V lost 1 base, J lost 7 bases, and 11 bases lay in between. The germline V gene encodes CDR1 SGHTA and CDR2 FQGTGA. The CDR3 has 15 amino acids. In nucleotides, the CDR3 is TGTGCCAGCAGCTTAAGTCCAGGAACGAATTCACCCCTCCACTTT. It encodes CASSLSPGTNSPLHF.

This chain links TRBV7-9 with TRBJ1-1; a possible D gene is TRBD1 (5 bases). Germline assignment: CDR1 SEHNR and CDR2 FQNEAQ (reference sequence). Trimming cost V 5 bases and J 0 bases, with 10 bases left between them. This CDR3 is built from 14 residues. CDR3 protein: CASSQGRMNTEAFF. CDR3 nucleotides: TGTGCCAGCAGCCAGGGACGGATGAACACTGAAGCTTTCTTT.